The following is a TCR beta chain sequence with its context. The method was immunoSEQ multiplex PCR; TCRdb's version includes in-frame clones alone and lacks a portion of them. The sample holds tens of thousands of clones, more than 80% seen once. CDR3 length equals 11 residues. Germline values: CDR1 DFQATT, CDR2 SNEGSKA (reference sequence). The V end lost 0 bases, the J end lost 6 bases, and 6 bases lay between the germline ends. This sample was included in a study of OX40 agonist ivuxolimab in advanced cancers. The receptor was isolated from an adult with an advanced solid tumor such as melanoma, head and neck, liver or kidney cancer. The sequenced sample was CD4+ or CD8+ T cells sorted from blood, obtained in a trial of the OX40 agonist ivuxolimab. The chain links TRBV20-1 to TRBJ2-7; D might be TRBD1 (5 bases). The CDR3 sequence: CSAREGVEQYF. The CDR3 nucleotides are TGCAGTGCTAGAGAAGGGGTCGAGCAGTACTTC.